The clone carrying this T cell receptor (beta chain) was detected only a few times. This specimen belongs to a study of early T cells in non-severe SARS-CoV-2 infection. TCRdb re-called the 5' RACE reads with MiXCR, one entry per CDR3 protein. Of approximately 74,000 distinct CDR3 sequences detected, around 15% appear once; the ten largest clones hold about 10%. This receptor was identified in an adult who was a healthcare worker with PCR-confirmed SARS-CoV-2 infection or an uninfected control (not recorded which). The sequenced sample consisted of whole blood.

The CDR3 sequence is CSARATAGKGNEQFF. DNA of the CDR3: TGCAGTGCTAGAGCTACGGCAGGGAAAGGCAATGAGCAGTTCTTC. The chain employs TRBV20-1 and TRBJ2-1; a possible D gene is TRBD1 (5 bases). The CDR3 is 15 amino acids. Trimming took off 1 base at V and 6 bases at J, with 16 bases between the two ends. CDR1 and CDR2 from the germline V gene are DFQATT and SNEGSKA (reference sequence).